A selection of T cell receptor beta chains follows, all from one sample in a study of immune cell composition in non-small cell lung cancer. Profiled with immunoSEQ multiplex PCR; TCRdb holds only in-frame clones, not every one. Here the sample spans some 3,500 clones, roughly 82% being singletons. The sequencing sample was made of non-adjacent lung tissue. The receptor set was obtained from a human donor with non-small cell lung cancer. Both conserved end residues are part of each CDR3. D genes are given only for firm matches. Clone size is shown for a subset of rows, as once, few, many or a class of expanded clone.

TGCAGCGTTGAATTGGGGGGTGGGAACACTGAAGCTTTCTTT	CSVELGGGNTEAFF	TRBJ1-1	.	TRBV29-1	.
TGTGCCAGCAGCAAGAAGGGGGCTATCTCACCCCTCCACTTT	CASSKKGAISPLHF	TRBJ1-6	few	TRBV21-1	.
TGTGCCAGCAGCTTGGGGCCCACCGTTAAGACCCAGTACTTC	CASSLGPTVKTQYF	TRBJ2-5	.	TRBV5-8	.
TGTGCCAGCAGCTTAGTGTCAGGGGGTCACTACGAGCAGTACTTC	CASSLVSGGHYEQYF	TRBJ2-7	.	TRBV7-9	TRBD1
TGTGCCAGCAGCCCGAATGAATACAGGCACTACTACGAGCAGTACTTC	CASSPNEYRHYYEQYF	TRBJ2-7	.	TRBV7-2	.
TGTGCCAGCAGCGCGGGGGCGGCAGGGGATCAGCCCCAGCATTTT	CASSAGAAGDQPQHF	TRBJ1-5	.	TRBV7-4	.
TGTGCCAGCAGTCGACCTTACGGACAGGCAAGCGAGCAGTACTTC	CASSRPYGQASEQYF	TRBJ2-7	.	TRBV6-6	TRBD1
TGCAGCCCCACAGGGGCGGGAGGGGGTATAGCCAAAAACATTCAGTACTTC	CSPTGAGGGIAKNIQYF	TRBJ2-4	.	TRBV29-1	TRBD2
TGTGCCTGGAGTGATGGTACTAGCTTCTACAATGAGCAGTTCTTC	CAWSDGTSFYNEQFF	TRBJ2-1	once	TRBV30	.
TGTGCCAGCTACCGAGCTCTGATATGGACAGGGGCAGATACGCAGTATTTT	CASYRALIWTGADTQYF	TRBJ2-3	.	TRBV9	TRBD1
TGTGCCATCAGAAAAGGGAGTTTGGGGAATTCACCCCTCCACTTT	CAIRKGSLGNSPLHF	TRBJ1-6	once	TRBV10-3	.
TGTGCCAGCAGCCGTAGAAGTGGACAGGATCAATACCAAGAGACCCAGTACTTC	CASSRRSGQDQYQETQYF	TRBJ2-5	.	TRBV4-2	TRBD1
TGTGCCAGCGTTTTGGGGGGGAATGCCTACGAGCAGTACTTC	CASVLGGNAYEQYF	TRBJ2-7	once	TRBV6-1	TRBD2
TGTGCCTGGAAAACATCCAAGTCTCCTGGAAACACCATATATTTT	CAWKTSKSPGNTIYF	TRBJ1-3	.	TRBV30	.